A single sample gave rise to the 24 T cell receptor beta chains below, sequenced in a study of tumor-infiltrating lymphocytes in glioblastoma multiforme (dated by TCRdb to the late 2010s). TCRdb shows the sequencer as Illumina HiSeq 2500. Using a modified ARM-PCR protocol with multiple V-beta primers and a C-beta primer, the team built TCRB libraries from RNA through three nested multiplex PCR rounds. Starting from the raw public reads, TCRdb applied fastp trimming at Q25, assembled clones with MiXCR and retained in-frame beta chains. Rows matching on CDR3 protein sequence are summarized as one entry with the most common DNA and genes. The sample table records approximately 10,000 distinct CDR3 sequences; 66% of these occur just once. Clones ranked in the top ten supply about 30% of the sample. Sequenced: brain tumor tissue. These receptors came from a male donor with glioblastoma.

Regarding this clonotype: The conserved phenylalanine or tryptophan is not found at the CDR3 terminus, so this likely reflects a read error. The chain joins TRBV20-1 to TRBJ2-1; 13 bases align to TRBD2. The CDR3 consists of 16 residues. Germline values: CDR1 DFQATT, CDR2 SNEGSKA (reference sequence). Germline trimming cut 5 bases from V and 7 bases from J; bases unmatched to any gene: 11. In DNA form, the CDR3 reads TGCAGTGCTTGTCGACCGGGACTAGCGGGGATGAATGAGCAGTTCTCC. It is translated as CSACRPGLAGMNEQFS.

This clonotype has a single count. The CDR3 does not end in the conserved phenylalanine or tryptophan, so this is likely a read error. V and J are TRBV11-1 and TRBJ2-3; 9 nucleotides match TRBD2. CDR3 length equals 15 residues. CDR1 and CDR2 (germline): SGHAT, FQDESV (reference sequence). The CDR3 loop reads CASILTSGPTDTQYV. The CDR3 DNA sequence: TGTGCCAGCATCTTGACTAGCGGTCCCACAGATACCCAGTATGTT.

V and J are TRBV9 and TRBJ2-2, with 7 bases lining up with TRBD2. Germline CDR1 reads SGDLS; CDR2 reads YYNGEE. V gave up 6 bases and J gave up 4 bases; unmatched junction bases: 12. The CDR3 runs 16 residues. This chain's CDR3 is CASNVEWSGGTGELFF. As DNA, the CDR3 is TGTGCCAGCAACGTGGAGTGGTCGGGAGGCACCGGGGAGCTGTTTTTT.

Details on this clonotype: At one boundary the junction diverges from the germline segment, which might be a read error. CDR3 residues: CASSALGGSTDTQYF. CDR3 DNA: TGCGCCAGTAGTGCCCTAGGCGGGAGCACAGATACGCAGTATTTT. The V and J genes are TRBV10-2 and TRBJ2-3, with D possibly TRBD2 on 5 matching bases. Looked up from germline, CDR1 is WSHSY and CDR2 is SAAADI. The CDR3 has 15 residues.

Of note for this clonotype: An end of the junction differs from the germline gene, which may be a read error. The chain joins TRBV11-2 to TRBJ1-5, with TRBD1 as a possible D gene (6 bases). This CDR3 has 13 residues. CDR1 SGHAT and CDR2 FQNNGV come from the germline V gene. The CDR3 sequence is CPSSSLVDSSQHF. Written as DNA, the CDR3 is TGTCCCAGCAGCTCACTGGTGGACAGTAGTCAGCATTTT.

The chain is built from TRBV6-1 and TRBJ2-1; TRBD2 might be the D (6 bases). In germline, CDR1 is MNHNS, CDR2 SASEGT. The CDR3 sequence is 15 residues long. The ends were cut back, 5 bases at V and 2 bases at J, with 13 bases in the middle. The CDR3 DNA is TGTGCCAGCAGTCGGGGGACTGTTACCTACAATGAGCAGTTCTTC. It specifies CASSRGTVTYNEQFF.

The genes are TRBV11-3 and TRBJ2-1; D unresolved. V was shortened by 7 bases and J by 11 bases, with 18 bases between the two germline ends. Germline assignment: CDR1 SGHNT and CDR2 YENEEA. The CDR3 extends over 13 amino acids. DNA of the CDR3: TGTGCCAGCAACTTTAACAACTACGATAAGCAGTTCTTC. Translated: CASNFNNYDKQFF.

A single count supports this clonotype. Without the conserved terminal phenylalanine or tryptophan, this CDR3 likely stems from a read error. The CDR3 DNA follows: TGCAATGCTAGAGATAGGACAAGGAATGGCTACACCTTA. It specifies CNARDRTRNGYTL. This chain connects TRBV20-1 to TRBJ1-2; D may be TRBD1 (5 bases). The CDR3 totals 13 residues. Germline CDR1 reads DFQATT; CDR2 reads SNEGSKA (reference sequence).

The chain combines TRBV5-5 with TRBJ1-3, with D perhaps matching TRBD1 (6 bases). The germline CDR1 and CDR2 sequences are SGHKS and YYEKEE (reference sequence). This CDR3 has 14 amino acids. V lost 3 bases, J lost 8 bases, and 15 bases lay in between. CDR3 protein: CASSSIRGLDTIYF. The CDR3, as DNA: TGTGCCAGCAGCTCCATCAGGGGCTTGGACACCATATATTTT.

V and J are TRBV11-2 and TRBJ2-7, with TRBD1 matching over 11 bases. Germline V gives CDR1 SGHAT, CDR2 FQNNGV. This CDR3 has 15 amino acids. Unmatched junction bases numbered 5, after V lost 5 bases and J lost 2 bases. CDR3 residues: CASSDPGQGAYEQYF. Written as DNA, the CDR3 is TGTGCCAGCAGCGATCCGGGACAGGGGGCCTACGAGCAGTACTTC. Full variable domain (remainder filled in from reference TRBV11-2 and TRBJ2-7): EAGVAQSPRYKIIEKRQSVAFWCNPISGHATLYWYQQILGQGPKLLIQFQNNGVVDDSQLPKDRFSAERLKGVDSTLKIQPAKLEDSAVYLCASSDPGQGAYEQYFGPGTRLTVT.

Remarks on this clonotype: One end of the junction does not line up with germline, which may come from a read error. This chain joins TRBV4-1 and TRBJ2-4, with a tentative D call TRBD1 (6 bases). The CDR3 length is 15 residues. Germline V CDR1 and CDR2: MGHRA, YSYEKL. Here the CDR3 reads CASSHPNSGVDIQYF. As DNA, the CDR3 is TGCGCCAGCAGCCACCCGAACTCAGGGGTGGACATCCAGTACTTC.

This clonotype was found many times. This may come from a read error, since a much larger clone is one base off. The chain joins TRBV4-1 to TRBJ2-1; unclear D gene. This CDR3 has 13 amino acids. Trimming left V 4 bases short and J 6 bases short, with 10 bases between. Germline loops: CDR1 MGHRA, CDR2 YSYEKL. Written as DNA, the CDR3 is TGCGCCAGCAGCCCAAACCAGAGCAATGAGCAGTTCTTC. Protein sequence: CASSPNQSNEQFF.

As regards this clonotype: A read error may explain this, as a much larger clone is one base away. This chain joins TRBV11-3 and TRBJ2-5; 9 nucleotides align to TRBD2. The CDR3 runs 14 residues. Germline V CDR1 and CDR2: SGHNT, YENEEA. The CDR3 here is CAISRGRASETQYF. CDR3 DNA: TGTGCCATCAGCCGCGGGAGGGCCTCAGAGACCCAGTACTTC.

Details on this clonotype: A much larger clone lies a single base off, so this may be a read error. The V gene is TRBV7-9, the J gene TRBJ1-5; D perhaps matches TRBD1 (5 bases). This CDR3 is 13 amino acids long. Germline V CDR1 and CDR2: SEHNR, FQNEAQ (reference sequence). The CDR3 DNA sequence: TGTGACAGCAGTGGGGGGGAAAATCAGCCCCAGCATTTT. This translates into CDSSGGENQPQHF.

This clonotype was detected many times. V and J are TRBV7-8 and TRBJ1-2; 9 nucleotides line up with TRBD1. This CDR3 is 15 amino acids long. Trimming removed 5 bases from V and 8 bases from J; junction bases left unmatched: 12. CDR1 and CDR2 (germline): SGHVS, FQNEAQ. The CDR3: CASSARTGTGLGYTF. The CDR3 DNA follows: TGTGCCAGCAGCGCTCGGACCGGGACAGGGCTAGGCTACACCTTC. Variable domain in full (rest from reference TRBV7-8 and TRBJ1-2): GAGVSQSPRYKVAKRGQDVALRCDPISGHVSLFWYQQALGQGPEFLTYFQNEAQLDKSGLPSDRFFAERPEGSVSTLKIQRTQQEDSAVYLCASSARTGTGLGYTFGSGTRLTVV.

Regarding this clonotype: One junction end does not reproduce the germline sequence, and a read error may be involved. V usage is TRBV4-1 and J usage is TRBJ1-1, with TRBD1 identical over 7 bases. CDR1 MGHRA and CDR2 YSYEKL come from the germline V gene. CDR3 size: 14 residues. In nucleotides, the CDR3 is TGCGCCAGTAGCAAGGGACAGACTTTCTCTGAAACTTTCTTT. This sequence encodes CASSKGQTFSETFF.

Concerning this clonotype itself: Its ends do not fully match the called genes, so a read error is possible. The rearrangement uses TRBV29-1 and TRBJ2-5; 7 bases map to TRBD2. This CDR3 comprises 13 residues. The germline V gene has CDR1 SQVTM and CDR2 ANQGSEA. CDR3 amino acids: CSVDIAGRETQCF. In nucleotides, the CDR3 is TGCAGCGTTGACATAGCGGGCAGGGAGACCCAGTGCTTC.

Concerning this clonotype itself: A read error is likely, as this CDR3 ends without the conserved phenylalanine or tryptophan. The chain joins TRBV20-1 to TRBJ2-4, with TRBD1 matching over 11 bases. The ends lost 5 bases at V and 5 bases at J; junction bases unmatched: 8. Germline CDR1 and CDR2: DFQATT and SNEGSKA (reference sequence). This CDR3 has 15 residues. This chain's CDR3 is CSAAGTGGAQNIQYL. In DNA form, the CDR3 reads TGCAGTGCTGCCGGGACAGGGGGTGCCCAAAACATTCAGTACCTC.

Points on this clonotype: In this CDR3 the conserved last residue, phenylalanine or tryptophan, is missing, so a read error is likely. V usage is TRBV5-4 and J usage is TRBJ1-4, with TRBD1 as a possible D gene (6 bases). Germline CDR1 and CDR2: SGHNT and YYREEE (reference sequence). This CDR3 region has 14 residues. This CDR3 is CPSGLGGRREKLFS. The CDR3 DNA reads TGTCCCAGCGGCTTGGGGGGGCGGAGGGAAAAACTGTTTTCT.

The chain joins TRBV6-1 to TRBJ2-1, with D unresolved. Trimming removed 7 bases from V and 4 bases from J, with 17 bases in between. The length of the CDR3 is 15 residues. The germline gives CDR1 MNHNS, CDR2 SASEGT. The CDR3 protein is CASIEGVVAYNEQFF. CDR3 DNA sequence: TGTGCCAGCATCGAAGGAGTCGTAGCATACAATGAGCAGTTCTTC.

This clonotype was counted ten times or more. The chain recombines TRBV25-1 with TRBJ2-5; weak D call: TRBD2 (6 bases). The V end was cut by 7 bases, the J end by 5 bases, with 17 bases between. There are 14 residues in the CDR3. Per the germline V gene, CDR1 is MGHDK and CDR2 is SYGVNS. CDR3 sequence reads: CASKRAGSLETQYF. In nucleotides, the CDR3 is TGTGCCAGCAAGAGGGCGGGATCTCTTGAGACCCAGTACTTC.

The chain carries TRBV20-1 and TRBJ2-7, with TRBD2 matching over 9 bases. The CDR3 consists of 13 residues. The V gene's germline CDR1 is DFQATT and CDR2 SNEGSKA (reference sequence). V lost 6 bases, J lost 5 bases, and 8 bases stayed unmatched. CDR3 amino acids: CSALSGLANEQYF. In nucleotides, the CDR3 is TGCAGTGCCCTCTCGGGACTAGCAAACGAGCAGTACTTC.

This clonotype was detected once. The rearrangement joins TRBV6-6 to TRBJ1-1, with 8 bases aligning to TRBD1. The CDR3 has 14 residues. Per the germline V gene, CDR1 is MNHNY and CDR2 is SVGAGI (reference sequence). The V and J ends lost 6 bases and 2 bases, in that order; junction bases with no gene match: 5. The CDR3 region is CASSIGQGNTEAFF. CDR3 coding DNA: TGTGCCAGCAGCATCGGACAGGGCAACACTGAAGCTTTCTTT.

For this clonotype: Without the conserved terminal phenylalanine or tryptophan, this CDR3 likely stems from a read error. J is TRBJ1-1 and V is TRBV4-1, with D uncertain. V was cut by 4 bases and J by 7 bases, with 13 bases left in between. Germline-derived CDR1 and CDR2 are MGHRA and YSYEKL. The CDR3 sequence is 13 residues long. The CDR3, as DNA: TGCGCCAGCAGCCGAGAGATTTCGATTGAAGCTTTCTAT. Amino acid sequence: CASSREISIEAFY.